The 25 T cell receptor beta chains in this list originate from one sample, sequenced in a study of blood T cell repertoires in COVID-19. Profiled with immunoSEQ multiplex PCR; TCRdb holds only in-frame clones, not every one. Among more than 250,000 clones listed, around 86% were seen once. Sequencing input: peripheral blood. The origin of the receptors is a man aged 50 to 59 with active or convalescent COVID-19.

A single count supports this clone. Other DNA sequences from this sample encode an identical CDR3 as well. The CDR3: CASSLTQGTGNTIYF. The CDR3, as DNA: TGTGCCAGCAGTTTGACACAGGGTACTGGAAACACCATATATTTT. The chain uses TRBV28 and TRBJ1-3, with D possibly matching TRBD1 (6 bases). V shed 3 bases and J shed 2 bases, with 11 bases lying between them. The CDR3 runs 15 residues. Germline CDR1 and CDR2: MDHEN and SYDVKM. Supplemented by reference TRBV28 and TRBJ1-3, the full variable domain reads DVKVTQSSRYLVKRTGEKVFLECVQDMDHENMFWYRQDPGLGLRLIYFSYDVKMKEKGDIPEGYSVSREKKERFSLILESASTNQTSMYLCASSLTQGTGNTIYFGEGSWLTVV.

The J gene is TRBJ2-5, the V gene TRBV7-7; D is uncertain. The CDR3 is 13 amino acids. Trimming took off 2 bases at V and 1 base at J, with 5 bases between the two ends. Germline-derived CDR1 and CDR2 are SSHAT and FNYEAQ (reference sequence). CDR3 coding DNA: TGTGCCAGCAGCTTAACGGTCCAAGAGACCCAGTACTTC. Protein: CASSLTVQETQYF. The full variable domain, with the rest looked up from reference TRBV7-7 and TRBJ2-5, is GAGVSQSPRYKVTKRGQDVTLRCDPISSHATLYWYQQALGQGPEFLTYFNYEAQPDKSGLPSDRFSAERPEGSISTLTIQRTEQRDSAMYRCASSLTVQETQYFGPGTRLLVL.

This clone was observed a single time. The chain carries TRBV5-1 and TRBJ2-3; tentative D call: TRBD1 (5 bases). CDR1 is SGHRS, CDR2 YFSETQ, per germline. The length of the CDR3 is 14 residues. The V end lost 0 bases, the J end lost 0 bases, and 5 bases lay between the germline ends. CDR3: CASSLGTSTDTQYF. In nucleotides, the CDR3 is TGCGCCAGCAGCTTGGGGACAAGCACAGATACGCAGTATTTT. The full variable domain, its missing parts supplied by reference TRBV5-1 and TRBJ2-3, is KAGVTQTPRYLIKTRGQQVTLSCSPISGHRSVSWYQQTPGQGLQFLFEYFSETQRNKGNFPGRFSGRQFSNSRSEMNVSTLELGDSALYLCASSLGTSTDTQYFGPGTRLTVL.

The CDR3 coding sequence is TGCGCCAGCAGCTTGTTACAGGCTAGGGAGACCCAGTACTTC. Encoded protein: CASSLLQARETQYF. The chain couples TRBV5-1 to TRBJ2-5; D may be TRBD1 (5 bases). CDR1 and CDR2 from the germline V gene are SGHRS and YFSETQ. CDR3 length: 14 amino acids. With 1 base removed from V and 5 bases from J, the gap between germline ends came to 12 bases.

This clone has a handful of counts. This chain uses TRBV11-2 with TRBJ1-6; 7 bases line up with TRBD1. From germline, CDR1 is SGHAT and CDR2 FQNNGV. The CDR3 consists of 15 residues. V lost 3 bases, J lost 7 bases, and 6 bases stayed unmatched. CDR3 region: CASSFEWTGNSPLHF. CDR3 DNA: TGTGCCAGCAGCTTTGAATGGACAGGAAATTCACCCCTCCACTTT.

The CDR3 DNA sequence: TGTGCCAGCAGTGAAAGAGGCTGGGGGGGTGGCTACACCTTC. Protein product: CASSERGWGGGYTF. The V and J genes are TRBV2 and TRBJ1-2; D is possibly TRBD1 (5 bases). Germline V gene sequence: CDR1 SNHLY, CDR2 FYNNEI. The CDR3 extends over 14 amino acids. The V gene lost 2 bases and the J gene lost 7 bases, with 14 bases spanning the gap.

This clone was counted only a few times. The rearrangement joins TRBV7-3 to TRBJ2-7, with 11 positions matching TRBD2. Germline-derived CDR1 and CDR2 are SGHTA and FQGTGA. This CDR3 spans 15 amino acids. The V gene end was trimmed by 5 bases and the J gene end by 3 bases; junction bases not matched to a gene: 6. The CDR3 spells CASSPRLAGLYEQYF. The DNA for the CDR3 is TGTGCCAGCAGCCCCCGACTAGCGGGGCTCTACGAGCAGTACTTC.

This sequence joins TRBV7-2 and TRBJ1-2; 8 bases align to TRBD1. The trim removed 3 bases at V and 6 bases at J, leaving 3 bases unmatched. The CDR3 length is 13 residues. Germline CDR1 and CDR2: SGHTA and FQGNSA. CDR3 sequence (DNA): TGTGCCAGCAGCTTGGACAGGGAGGATGGCTACACCTTC. Amino acid sequence: CASSLDREDGYTF. Filled out from reference TRBV7-2 and TRBJ1-2, the complete variable domain reads GAGVSQSPSNKVTEKGKDVELRCDPISGHTALYWYRQSLGQGLEFLIYFQGNSAPDKSGLPSDRFSAERTGGSVSTLTIQRTQQEDSAVYLCASSLDREDGYTFGSGTRLTVV.

The V call is TRBV2, the J call TRBJ1-2, with TRBD1 identical over 7 bases. Trimming cost V 6 bases and J 6 bases; bases outside gene matches: 7. The CDR3 runs 13 residues. Germline values: CDR1 SNHLY, CDR2 FYNNEI. The CDR3 sequence: CASSPQGSNGYTF. The CDR3, as DNA: TGTGCCAGCAGCCCACAGGGGTCGAATGGCTACACCTTC.

This clone has just a few counts. The chain joins TRBV7-2 to TRBJ2-7, with 12 bases matching TRBD2. The CDR3 consists of 16 residues. Germline-derived CDR1 and CDR2 are SGHTA and FQGNSA. Unmatched junction bases numbered 4, after V lost 0 bases and J lost 4 bases. CDR3 sequence (DNA): TGTGCCAGCAGCTTAGCGGGACTAGCGGGTGGTTACGAGCAGTACTTC. Its translation: CASSLAGLAGGYEQYF.

V is TRBV5-6 and J is TRBJ1-5, with D possibly matching TRBD1 (5 bases). Looked up from germline, CDR1 is SGHDT and CDR2 is YYEEEE. Trimming cost V 0 bases and J 1 base, with 11 bases left between them. CDR3 length equals 16 residues. This CDR3 reads CASSLAGGGSNQPQHF. The CDR3 DNA reads TGTGCCAGCAGCTTGGCGGGGGGTGGAAGCAATCAGCCCCAGCATTTT.

The chain uses TRBV24-1 and TRBJ1-2; TRBD1 aligns across 8 bases. CDR3 size: 15 residues. Germline-derived CDR1 and CDR2 are KGHDR and SFDVKD. V lost 4 bases to trimming and J lost 2 bases; unmatched junction nucleotides: 5. The CDR3 region has the DNA TGTGCCACCAGTGACAGGGGGCTAAGCAACTATGGCTACACCTTC. It encodes CATSDRGLSNYGYTF.

This chain uses TRBV2 with TRBJ2-1; 13 bases agree with TRBD2. Germline V CDR1 and CDR2: SNHLY, FYNNEI. The CDR3 contains 15 residues. The V and J ends lost 5 bases and 10 bases, in that order; junction bases with no gene match: 8. DNA for the CDR3: TGTGCCAGCAGTATGACTAGCGGGAGGCGGGGGGAGCAGTTCTTC. This sequence encodes CASSMTSGRRGEQFF.

The gene calls are TRBV5-1 and TRBJ1-6, with 7 positions matching TRBD1. The germline V gene encodes CDR1 SGHRS and CDR2 YFSETQ. The CDR3 covers 14 residues. V shed 2 bases, J shed 10 bases, and the junction held 6 bases outside the gene matches. The CDR3 bases are TGCGCCAGCAGCTTCCAGGGGGTTCAATCACCCCTCCACTTT. Protein: CASSFQGVQSPLHF.

The V gene is TRBV28, the J gene TRBJ2-5, with D maybe TRBD1 (5 bases). The V end lost 2 bases, the J end lost 5 bases, and 15 bases lay between the germline ends. The CDR3 contains 15 residues. Germline V gives CDR1 MDHEN, CDR2 SYDVKM. CDR3: CASSLEGDTGETQYF. The DNA for the CDR3 is TGTGCCAGCAGTTTAGAAGGGGATACCGGGGAGACCCAGTACTTC.

This chain uses TRBV27 with TRBJ2-2, with 9 bases that match TRBD1. J lost 4 bases, V lost 4 bases, and 1 base had no gene match. Per the germline V gene, CDR1 is MNHEY and CDR2 is SMNVEV (reference sequence). The CDR3 has 14 residues. The CDR3 spells CASSSGQGTGELFF. CDR3 DNA sequence: TGTGCCAGCAGTTCGGGACAGGGCACCGGGGAGCTGTTTTTT.

Here the CDR3 reads CASSIALSGTSGRFNEQFF. The CDR3 nucleotides are TGTGCCAGTAGTATAGCCCTATCCGGGACTAGCGGGAGATTCAATGAGCAGTTCTTC. The rearrangement joins TRBV19 to TRBJ2-1; TRBD2 agrees at 14 bases. The CDR3 is 19 amino acids. Trimming cost V 1 base and J 6 bases; bases outside gene matches: 11. Per the germline V gene, CDR1 is LNHDA and CDR2 is SQIVND (reference sequence).

The J gene is TRBJ2-6, the V gene TRBV11-2; 8 bases are a match to TRBD2. Trimming removed 5 bases from V and 0 bases from J; junction bases left unmatched: 12. Germline CDR1 SGHAT, CDR2 FQNNGV. The CDR3 runs to 19 residues. The CDR3 DNA is TGTGCCAGCAGCGCGTCGGGGGGGCCCATACTCTCTGGGGCCAACGTCCTGACTTTC. Its protein is CASSASGGPILSGANVLTF. The full variable domain, completed using reference TRBV11-2 and TRBJ2-6, is EAGVAQSPRYKIIEKRQSVAFWCNPISGHATLYWYQQILGQGPKLLIQFQNNGVVDDSQLPKDRFSAERLKGVDSTLKIQPAKLEDSAVYLCASSASGGPILSGANVLTFGAGSRLTVL.

The J gene is TRBJ2-4, the V gene TRBV3-1 (or the pseudogene TRBV3-2); D possibly corresponds to TRBD1 (5 bases). Trimming cost V 1 base and J 0 bases, with 16 bases left between them. CDR3 length: 18 amino acids. Looked up from germline, CDR1 is LGHDT and CDR2 is YNNKEL (reference sequence). CDR3 protein: CASSQGGPRIIAKNIQYF. The CDR3 DNA sequence: TGTGCCAGCAGCCAAGGGGGCCCCAGGATAATAGCCAAAAACATTCAGTACTTC.

The chain recombines TRBV11-2 with TRBJ2-1; a weak D match, TRBD2 (6 bases). The V and J ends lost 5 bases and 3 bases respectively, with 11 bases between them. The CDR3 covers 14 residues. The germline V gene encodes CDR1 SGHAT and CDR2 FQNNGV. CDR3 nucleotide sequence: TGTGCCAGCAGCCCATGGCGGGACTACAATGAGCAGTTCTTC. Amino acids: CASSPWRDYNEQFF.

The V gene is TRBV7-2, the J gene TRBJ2-2; 8 positions match TRBD2. The junction had 5 bases not matched to a gene; V was cut back by 0 bases and J by 8 bases. The CDR3 has 15 amino acids. Germline V gene sequence: CDR1 SGHTA, CDR2 FQGNSA. CDR3: CASSLAGLVSGELFF. DNA for the CDR3: TGTGCCAGCAGCTTAGCGGGACTAGTCTCTGGGGAGCTGTTTTTT.

The chain combines TRBV28 with TRBJ2-1; D remains unclear. Germline CDR1 is MDHEN and CDR2 is SYDVKM. V was trimmed by 6 bases and J by 6 bases, leaving 9 bases between them. This CDR3 has 12 amino acids. This CDR3 is CASRNIANEQFF. The CDR3 coding sequence is TGTGCCAGCAGAAACATAGCCAATGAGCAGTTCTTC.

This chain connects TRBV5-1 to TRBJ2-3; D call uncertain. Germline assignment: CDR1 SGHRS and CDR2 YFSETQ. CDR3 size: 13 residues. Trimming took off 4 bases at V and 6 bases at J, with 12 bases between the two ends. The CDR3 sequence: CASSALVSDTQYF. The CDR3 region has the DNA TGCGCCAGCAGCGCCCTAGTGTCGGATACGCAGTATTTT.

V and J are TRBV2 and TRBJ2-1; 8 positions agree with TRBD1. V trimming: 4 bases; J trimming: 3 bases; junction bases outside the gene matches: 5. Germline V lookup: CDR1 SNHLY, CDR2 FYNNEI. This CDR3 has 15 amino acids. CDR3 coding DNA: TGTGCCAGCAGTGTCACCGGGACAGGCTACAATGAGCAGTTCTTC. It translates to CASSVTGTGYNEQFF.

This chain uses TRBV6-5 with TRBJ2-3, with TRBD2 identical over 13 bases. With 6 bases clipped from V and 5 bases from J, the junction kept 2 bases outside the gene matches. The CDR3 covers 14 residues. CDR1 and CDR2 (germline): MNHEY, SVGAGI. The CDR3, as DNA: TGTGCCAGCAGACTAGCGGGGGGGGGAGATACGCAGTATTTT. This translates into CASRLAGGGDTQYF.